This T cell receptor (beta chain) comes out of a study of T cells in Graves' hyperthyroidism and ophthalmopathy. TCR beta CDR3 region amplification was performed from RNA transcripts. First-round RT-PCR with HTBI primers amplified the TCR CDR3 region. TCRdb called the multiplex PCR reads again in MiXCR, with one record for every CDR3 protein. The sample comprises about 640,000 distinct CDR3 sequences, just under 45% of which are singletons, and under 8% rests with the top ten. In germline, CDR1 is SNHLY, CDR2 FYNNEI. Trimming took 6 bases from V and 0 from J; bases not matched to a gene: 7. This CDR3 comprises 17 residues.

Sequencing was done on a sample of peripheral blood or thyroid tissue (not recorded which). The sequence was obtained from an adult man with Graves' disease, either hyperthyroidism or ophthalmopathy (not recorded which). The chain joins TRBV2 to TRBJ2-6, with 8 bases that match TRBD1. CDR3 coding DNA: TGTGCCAGCAGCGCAAGGACAGGGAGCTCTGGGGCCAACGTCCTGACTTTC. Translation: CASSARTGSSGANVLTF.